The sequence of this T cell receptor beta chain was determined in a study of blood T cells in healthy people across ages. J gave up 8 bases and V 5 bases, and 2 bases lay outside the gene matches. The CDR3 is 11 residues long. Germline V gene lookup returns CDR1 SQVTM and CDR2 ANQGSEA. Next came a second PCR, run for roughly 6 to 11 cycles, which used a sample-barcoded 5' primer along with a J-beta primer mix. Each cDNA molecule carried a tag from a template-switch adaptor that contained 12 random nucleotides. Each CDR3 protein is one row after TCRdb ran MiXCR on the 5' RACE reads. This sample yields roughly 800,000 distinct CDR3 sequences, of which 20% to 30% are seen a single time; around 3.6% belongs to the top ten. This clonotype was seen a handful of times. Its antigen is undetermined. It was approximately 10 milliliters of peripheral blood that were drawn from each donor. Study-wide points: Expanded clonotype changes were possibly confounded by unknown donor CMV status.

The sample also formed part of further work on T cells of mothers and their children.

The J gene is TRBJ1-2, the V gene TRBV29-1; TRBD1 aligns across 10 bases. The sequenced material came from blood. The source of this sequence is a boy younger than 18 in good health. CDR3 region: CSVRDRGGYTF. The CDR3 DNA reads as TGCAGCGTTAGGGACAGGGGCGGCTACACCTTC.